The 25 T cell receptor beta chains in this list originate from one sample, sequenced in a study of blood T cell repertoires in COVID-19. Only in-frame clones appear in the TCRdb table, and some are missing; sequencing was by immunoSEQ multiplex PCR. The sample carries about 31,000 clones, around 92% recorded once. Sequences were obtained from peripheral blood. The receptors stem from a woman aged 40 to 49 with active or convalescent COVID-19.

The rearrangement uses TRBV20-1 and TRBJ2-1; 12 bases line up with TRBD2. Germline V CDR1 and CDR2: DFQATT, SNEGSKA (reference sequence). The CDR3 consists of 20 residues. Trimming removed 3 bases from V and 6 bases from J; junction bases left unmatched: 21. CDR3 sequence (DNA): TGCAGTGCTAGTACCAGGGGGCGGCTAGCGGGAGGGAGGTACGGCAATGAGCAGTTCTTC. Its protein product is CSASTRGRLAGGRYGNEQFF.

The chain employs TRBV5-6 and TRBJ1-5; no clear D gene. In germline, CDR1 is SGHDT, CDR2 YYEEEE. The V end was cut by 0 bases, the J end by 1 base, with 5 bases between. CDR3 length equals 14 residues. The CDR3 protein is CASSLAVSNQPQHF. The CDR3 DNA follows: TGTGCCAGCAGCTTGGCTGTGAGCAATCAGCCCCAGCATTTT.

The chain is built from TRBV7-3 and TRBJ2-5; D perhaps matches TRBD1 (6 bases). This CDR3 is built from 15 residues. Trimming stripped 2 bases from V and 0 bases from J, with 10 bases between. The germline V gene has CDR1 SGHTA and CDR2 FQGTGA. The CDR3 DNA reads as TGTGCCAGCAGCTTAGCAGGGGTCGACCAAGAGACCCAGTACTTC. It specifies CASSLAGVDQETQYF.

The CDR3 spells CASSVAPGTNQPQHF. CDR3 DNA: TGTGCCAGCAGCGTAGCTCCGGGGACTAATCAGCCCCAGCATTTT. The chain links TRBV9 to TRBJ1-5, with D possibly TRBD1 on 5 matching bases. V was pared by 0 bases and J by 4 bases, with 11 bases between. This CDR3 comprises 15 residues. The germline gives CDR1 SGDLS, CDR2 YYNGEE.

The chain recombines TRBV5-6 with TRBJ1-5, with 11 bases matching TRBD1. CDR1 SGHDT and CDR2 YYEEEE come from the germline V gene. Trimming at V came to 3 bases and at J to 9 bases, leaving 8 bases not matched to a gene. The CDR3 is 15 amino acids. The CDR3 here is CASSSDRGRLPPQHF. DNA for the CDR3: TGTGCCAGCAGCTCGGACAGGGGGCGCTTACCGCCCCAGCATTTT.

The chain is built from TRBV29-1 and TRBJ2-5; D uncertain. The germline V gene has CDR1 SQVTM and CDR2 ANQGSEA. Trimming stripped 6 bases from V and 0 bases from J, with 5 bases between. This CDR3 comprises 11 residues. This CDR3 reads CSVQNQETQYF. As DNA, the CDR3 is TGCAGCGTCCAGAACCAAGAGACCCAGTACTTC. Supplemented by reference TRBV29-1 and TRBJ2-5, the full variable domain reads SAVISQKPSRDICQRGTSLTIQCQVDSQVTMMFWYRQQPGQSLTLIATANQGSEATYESGFVIDKFPISRPNLTFSTLTVSNMSPEDSSIYLCSVQNQETQYFGPGTRLLVL.

This clone was seen only a few times. The chain couples TRBV6-2 or TRBV6-3 to TRBJ1-2; TRBD1 is a possible D gene (5 bases). CDR1 MNHEY and CDR2 SVGEGT come from the germline V gene. This CDR3 has 12 residues. Trimming pared 5 bases from V and 7 bases from J, leaving 11 bases between. The CDR3 DNA sequence: TGTGCCAGCAGTCAAGGGGCTCTTGGCTACACCTTC. Protein sequence: CASSQGALGYTF.

Notes on this clone: The conserved final phenylalanine or tryptophan is absent from the CDR3, which likely points to a read error. The DNA is left out, because the CDR3 cannot be placed on it with certainty; the CDR3 is given as TCRdb lists it. The rearrangement uses TRBV30 and TRBJ1-2; the table's TRBD1 call for D was not verified on the DNA. The germline V gene has CDR1 GTSNPN and CDR2 SVGIG (reference sequence). The CDR3 has 13 amino acids, counting both end residues. This chain's CDR3 is CAWSDGGTGPIGS.

The chain recombines TRBV28 with TRBJ1-1; 10 bases agree with TRBD1. The CDR3 consists of 17 residues. The trim removed 6 bases at V and 1 base at J, leaving 11 bases unmatched. CDR1 is MDHEN, CDR2 SYDVKM, per germline. The CDR3 DNA reads TGTGCCAGCAGGCGACGAACCCGACAGGGGGCGAACACTGAAGCTTTCTTT. Protein sequence: CASRRRTRQGANTEAFF.

The chain has TRBV4-2 and TRBJ1-1; D perhaps matches TRBD1 (5 bases). The length of the CDR3 is 17 residues. V dropped 4 bases and J dropped 3 bases, with 21 bases sitting between them. Germline CDR1 is LGHNA and CDR2 is YNFKEQ. CDR3 amino acids: CASSPGRGSGEDTEAFF. CDR3 nucleotides: TGTGCCAGCAGCCCAGGTCGGGGTTCGGGGGAGGACACTGAAGCTTTCTTT.

The chain employs TRBV11-1 and TRBJ2-3, with 7 bases aligning to TRBD1. V gave up 5 bases and J gave up 4 bases; unmatched junction bases: 3. Looked up from germline, CDR1 is SGHAT and CDR2 is FQDESV (reference sequence). This CDR3 has 13 residues. The CDR3 protein is CASSRQGADTQYF. The CDR3 nucleotides read TGTGCCAGCAGCAGACAGGGTGCAGATACGCAGTATTTT.

The chain links TRBV6-1 to TRBJ2-2; perhaps TRBD2 as D (5 bases). The CDR3 is 14 residues long. Germline assignment: CDR1 MNHNS and CDR2 SASEGT. Trimming left V 3 bases short and J 4 bases short, with 9 bases between. The CDR3 coding sequence is TGTGCCAGCAGTGAGTTACGGGGCACCGGGGAGCTGTTTTTT. It encodes CASSELRGTGELFF.

The chain recombines TRBV18 with TRBJ2-3; 8 bases map to TRBD2. The V gene's germline CDR1 is KGHSH and CDR2 LQKENI. This CDR3 has 15 amino acids. V lost 4 bases and J lost 3; bases outside the gene matches: 6. The CDR3 coding sequence is TGTGCCAGCTCACGGTCCGCTAGCGGGACAGATACGCAGTATTTT. Amino acid sequence: CASSRSASGTDTQYF. Full variable domain (outside the CDR3, taken from reference TRBV18 and TRBJ2-3): NAGVMQNPRHLVRRRGQEARLRCSPMKGHSHVYWYRQLPEEGLKFMVYLQKENIIDESGMPKERFSAEFPKEGPSILRIQQVVRGDSAAYFCASSRSASGTDTQYFGPGTRLTVL.

The chain couples TRBV6-5 to TRBJ1-6; D is unclear. The CDR3 sequence is 15 residues long. V lost 4 bases and J 6 bases, leaving 13 bases between the germline ends. Germline lookup yields CDR1 MNHEY and CDR2 SVGAGI. In nucleotides, the CDR3 is TGTGCCAGCAGTTTCGGAGGCGGCCGTAATTCACCCCTCCACTTT. As protein: CASSFGGGRNSPLHF.

Only one count was recorded for this clone. The chain combines TRBV10-3 with TRBJ1-1; D remains unclear. The CDR3 has 12 residues. Between the trimmed V and J ends, which lost 0 bases and 11 bases, there was a span of 10 bases. CDR1 and CDR2 (germline): ENHRY, SYGVKD. This chain's CDR3 is CAISESDIDAFF. The CDR3 DNA is TGTGCCATCAGTGAGTCCGACATTGATGCTTTCTTT.

The chain employs TRBV9 and TRBJ2-5, with D perhaps matching TRBD1 (7 bases). The CDR3 has 16 amino acids. Germline CDR1 is SGDLS and CDR2 is YYNGEE. Trimming shortened V by 0 bases and J by 4 bases, and 16 bases separated the two germline ends. The CDR3 DNA is TGTGCCAGCAGCGTAGGTCCGGGCAGGGGGGCAGAGACCCAGTACTTC. This encodes CASSVGPGRGAETQYF. The full variable domain, with the rest looked up from reference TRBV9 and TRBJ2-5, is DSGVTQTPKHLITATGQRVTLRCSPRSGDLSVYWYQQSLDQGLQFLIQYYNGEERAKGNILERFSAQQFPDLHSELNLSSLELGDSALYFCASSVGPGRGAETQYFGPGTRLLVL.

This chain connects TRBV5-5 to TRBJ2-2; TRBD2 matches at 12 bases. CDR1 is SGHKS, CDR2 YYEKEE, per germline (reference sequence). Trimming removed 0 bases from V and 5 bases from J; junction bases left unmatched: 5. The CDR3 is 17 amino acids. DNA of the CDR3: TGTGCCAGCAGCTTGGGCCCACTAGCGGGGGGTACCGGGGAGCTGTTTTTT. As protein: CASSLGPLAGGTGELFF.

The V gene is TRBV28, the J gene TRBJ2-5, with 10 bases aligning to TRBD1. Germline CDR1 MDHEN, CDR2 SYDVKM. CDR3 length equals 15 residues. V trimming: 7 bases; J trimming: 3 bases; junction bases outside the gene matches: 8. In DNA form, the CDR3 reads TGTGCCAGCACCTTTAGGACAGGGGGGAAAGAGACCCAGTACTTC. Amino acids: CASTFRTGGKETQYF.

This sequence joins TRBV11-2 and TRBJ2-4, with TRBD2 identical over 12 bases. CDR3 length: 19 residues. With V trimmed by 3 bases and J by 6 bases, 15 bases remained unmatched. Germline CDR1 SGHAT, CDR2 FQNNGV. CDR3 region: CASSFMPSLAGGRVNIQYF. The CDR3 region has the DNA TGTGCCAGCAGCTTTATGCCGTCACTAGCGGGAGGCCGGGTAAACATTCAGTACTTC.

This rearrangement joins TRBV27 to TRBJ2-1; TRBD1 might be the D (5 bases). Germline CDR1 reads MNHEY; CDR2 reads SMNVEV (reference sequence). The CDR3 runs 14 residues. Trimming pared 4 bases from V and 5 bases from J, leaving 12 bases between. The CDR3 is CASSYGASHNEQFF. CDR3 DNA sequence: TGTGCCAGCAGTTATGGGGCTAGTCACAATGAGCAGTTCTTC.

The chain has TRBV28 and TRBJ2-5, with D possibly being TRBD1 (5 bases). V lost 4 bases and J lost 6, with 15 bases in between. Germline lookup yields CDR1 MDHEN and CDR2 SYDVKM. This CDR3 comprises 14 residues. In nucleotides, the CDR3 is TGTGCCAGCAGTTCGCAGGACACCCGGCAGACCCAGTACTTC. It encodes CASSSQDTRQTQYF.

The V and J genes are TRBV7-9 and TRBJ2-7; 13 nucleotides agree with TRBD2. The CDR3 spans 17 residues. With V trimmed by 5 bases and J by 1 base, 8 bases remained unmatched. CDR1 and CDR2 (germline): SEHNR, FQNEAQ (reference sequence). This CDR3 is CASSPGLAGDISYEQYF. DNA for the CDR3: TGTGCCAGCAGCCCCGGACTAGCGGGAGACATATCCTACGAGCAGTACTTC.

This rearrangement joins TRBV7-9 to TRBJ2-4; TRBD2 agrees at 9 bases. CDR1 is SEHNR and CDR2 is FQNEAQ in the germline V gene (reference sequence). The CDR3 loop spans 14 amino acids. The V gene end was trimmed by 5 bases and the J gene end by 8 bases; junction bases not matched to a gene: 7. The CDR3 DNA follows: TGTGCCAGCAGCCCCCCTAGCGGGAACGACATTCAGTACTTC. Translation: CASSPPSGNDIQYF. Using reference TRBV7-9 and TRBJ2-4 for the parts outside the CDR3, the full variable domain is DTGVSQNPRHKITKRGQNVTFRCDPISEHNRLYWYRQTLGQGPEFLTYFQNEAQLEKSRLLSDRFSAERPKGSFSTLEIQRTEQGDSAMYLCASSPPSGNDIQYFGAGTRLSVL.

This chain joins TRBV27 and TRBJ2-7; TRBD1 aligns across 11 bases. Germline V CDR1 and CDR2: MNHEY, SMNVEV (reference sequence). Germline trimming cut 6 bases from V and 5 bases from J; bases unmatched to any gene: 9. CDR3 length: 15 residues. The CDR3 DNA reads as TGTGCCAGCAGCCGAGGGACAGGGGGATATAACGAGCAGTACTTC. It yields the protein CASSRGTGGYNEQYF.

As DNA, the CDR3 is TGTGCCAGCACCGAGGGGGGGCCCTACAATGAGCAGTTCTTC. Translation gives CASTEGGPYNEQFF. V is TRBV6-5 and J is TRBJ2-1, with a weak D call TRBD2 (7 bases). This CDR3 has 14 amino acids. V was clipped by 7 bases and J by 2 bases, with 12 bases between them. CDR1 and CDR2 (germline): MNHEY, SVGAGI.